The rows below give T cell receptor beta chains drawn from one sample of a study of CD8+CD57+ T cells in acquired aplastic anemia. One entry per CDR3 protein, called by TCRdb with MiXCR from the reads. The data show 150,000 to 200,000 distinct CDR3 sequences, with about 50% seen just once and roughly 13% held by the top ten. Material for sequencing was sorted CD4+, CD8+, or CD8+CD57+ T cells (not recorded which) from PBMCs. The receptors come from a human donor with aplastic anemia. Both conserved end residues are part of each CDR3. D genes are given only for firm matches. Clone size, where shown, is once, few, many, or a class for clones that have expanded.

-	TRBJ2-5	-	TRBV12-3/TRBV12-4	TGTGCCAGCAGTCCACCGTACTTT	CASSPPYF
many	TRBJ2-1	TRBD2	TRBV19	TGTGCCAGTACTCCTGGGTCTAGCGGGGGGCCCTACAATGAGCAGTTCTTC	CASTPGSSGGPYNEQFF
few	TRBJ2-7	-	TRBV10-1	TGCGCCAGCAAAGGTTCCCCCTCCTACGAGCAGTACTTC	CASKGSPSYEQYF
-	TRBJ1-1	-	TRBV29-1	TGCAGCGTTGAACGTCGGCTGAACACTGAAGCTTTCTTT	CSVERRLNTEAFF
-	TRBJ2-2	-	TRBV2	TGTGCCAGCAGTGATGAGAACACCGGGGAGCTGTTTTTT	CASSDENTGELFF
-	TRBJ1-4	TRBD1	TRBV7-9	TGTGCCAGCAGCCCTCCGGGACAGGAGCATGAAAAACTGTTTTTT	CASSPPGQEHEKLFF
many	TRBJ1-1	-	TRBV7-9	TGTGCCAGCAGCTTAAGTGGAGTCGGGGGGTTCACTGAAGCTTTCTTT	CASSLSGVGGFTEAFF
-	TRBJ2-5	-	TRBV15	TGTGCCGCCAACCGGGACTCGGGGCTGGAGACCCAGTACTTC	CAANRDSGLETQYF
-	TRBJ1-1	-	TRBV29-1	TGCAGCGTTGAAGGGCTCCCTAACACTGAAGCTTTCTTT	CSVEGLPNTEAFF
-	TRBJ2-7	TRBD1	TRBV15	TGTGCCACCGGGACAGGGCGCTACGAGCAGTACTTC	CATGTGRYEQYF
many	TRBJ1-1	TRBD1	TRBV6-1	TGTGCCAGCGGAACAGGGGGTGTGGCTTTCTTT	CASGTGGVAFF
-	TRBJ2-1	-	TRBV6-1	TGTGCCAGCAGGGCACAGGTAAGCTCCTACAATGAGCAGTTCTTC	CASRAQVSSYNEQFF
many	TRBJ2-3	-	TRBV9	TGTGCCAGCAGTGGTAACACAGATACGCAGTATTTT	CASSGNTDTQYF
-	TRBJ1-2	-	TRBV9	TGTGCCAGCAGCGTAGTCGCGGGCTTTGGCTACACCTTC	CASSVVAGFGYTF
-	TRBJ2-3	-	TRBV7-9	TGTGCCAGCAGCTTAGTATATACGGATACGCAGTATTTT	CASSLVYTDTQYF
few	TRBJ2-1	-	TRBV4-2	TGTGCCAGCAGCCAAGAATTGAGCTCCTACAATGAGCAGTTCTTC	CASSQELSSYNEQFF
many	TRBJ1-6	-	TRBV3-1	TGTGCCAGCAGCCAAGAGAGATGGGGTGGTTCACCCCTCCACTTT	CASSQERWGGSPLHF
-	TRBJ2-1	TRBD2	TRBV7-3	TGTGCCAGTTCAGGGAGCGGGAGGGGATACAATGAGCAGTTCTTC	CASSGSGRGYNEQFF
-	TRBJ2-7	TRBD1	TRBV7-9	TGTGCCAGCAGTCAATCAGACAGGGACGAGCAGTACTTC	CASSQSDRDEQYF
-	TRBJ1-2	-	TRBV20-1	TGCAGTGCCAGCACCCCTGGAAACTATGGCTACACCTTC	CSASTPGNYGYTF
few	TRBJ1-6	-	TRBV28	TGTGCCAGCAGTTTAACAGGGAAACATTCACCCCTCCACTTT	CASSLTGKHSPLHF
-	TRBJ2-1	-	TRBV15	TGTGCCACCAGCTTACAGGGGGGGAGCAATGAGCAGTTCTTC	CATSLQGGSNEQFF
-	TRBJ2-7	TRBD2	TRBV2	TGTGCCAGCGGACCACTAGCGGGAGGATCCTACGAGCAGTACTTC	CASGPLAGGSYEQYF
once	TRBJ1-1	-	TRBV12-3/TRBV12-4	TGTGCCAGCAGCCGAGACGGGCGCACTGAAGCTTTCTTT	CASSRDGRTEAFF
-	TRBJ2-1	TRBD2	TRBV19	TGTGCCAGTAGTATAGATGGGGGGGTGGGTAATGAGCAGTTCTTC	CASSIDGGVGNEQFF
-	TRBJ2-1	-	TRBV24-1	TGTGCCACCAGTGATTCGAATAACAATGAGCAGTTCTTC	CATSDSNNNEQFF
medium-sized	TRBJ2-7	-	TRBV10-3	TGTGCCATCAGTGAGTCGGAATCAGAGCAGTACTTC	CAISESESEQYF
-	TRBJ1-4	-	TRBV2	TGTGCCAGCACGCCCCTCGGGGAGGGTGAAAAACTGTTTTTT	CASTPLGEGEKLFF
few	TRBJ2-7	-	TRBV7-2	TGTGCCAGCAGCTTAACGGGACAAGGGACCTACGAGCAGTACTTC	CASSLTGQGTYEQYF
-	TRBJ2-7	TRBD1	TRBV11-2	TGTGCCAGCAGCTTGGCACAGGGGGCTTACTACGAGCAGTACTTC	CASSLAQGAYYEQYF
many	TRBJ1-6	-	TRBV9	TGTGCCAGCAGCGCCCACGGGGATTCACCCCTCCACTTT	CASSAHGDSPLHF
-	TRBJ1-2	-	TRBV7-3	TGTGCCAGCAGCGCGGGACATGGCTACACCTTC	CASSAGHGYTF
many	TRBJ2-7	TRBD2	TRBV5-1	TGCGCCACCAGCCCCGCCGGAGCGGGGGGGCGCTACGAGCAGTACTTC	CATSPAGAGGRYEQYF
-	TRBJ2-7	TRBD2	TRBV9	TGTGCCAGCAGCCCTCGACTAGCGGGGGCCTACGAGCAGTACTTC	CASSPRLAGAYEQYF
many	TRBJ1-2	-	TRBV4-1	TGCGCCAGCAGCCAAGTTGACTATGGCTACACCTTC	CASSQVDYGYTF
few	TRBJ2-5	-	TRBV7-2	TGTGCCAGCAGCGCAACAGGTTCAGAGACCCAGTACTTC	CASSATGSETQYF
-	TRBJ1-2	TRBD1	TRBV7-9	TGTGCCAGCACACCGGGACAGGGGTATGGCTACACCTTC	CASTPGQGYGYTF
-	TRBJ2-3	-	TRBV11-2	TGTGCCGGCAGCTGGGGCCTCCACACAGATACGCAGTATTTT	CAGSWGLHTDTQYF
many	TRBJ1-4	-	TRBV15	TGTGCCACCAGCAGAGATTCTACGGGGTTGAAACTGTTTTTT	CATSRDSTGLKLFF
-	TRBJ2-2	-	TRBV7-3	TGTGCCAGCAGCTTAATAGGGGGGGCGCGTGCCACCGGGGAGCTGTTTTTT	CASSLIGGARATGELFF
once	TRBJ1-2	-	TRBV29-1	TGCAGCGCCCTAGGACAGCTCTATGGCTACACCTTC	CSALGQLYGYTF
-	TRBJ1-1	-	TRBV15	TGTGCCACCAGCTCTAATACAGGCACTGAAGCTTTCTTT	CATSSNTGTEAFF
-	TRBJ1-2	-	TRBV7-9	TGTGCCAGCAGTATGGTGGCAGGGGTCTATGGCTACACCTTC	CASSMVAGVYGYTF
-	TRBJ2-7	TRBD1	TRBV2	TGTGCCAGCCGGGACAGGGCTTCCGAGCAGTACTTC	CASRDRASEQYF
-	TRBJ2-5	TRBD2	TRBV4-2	TGTGCCAGCATCCAAGAGGGTAGCGGGGGGGCGTACTTC	CASIQEGSGGAYF
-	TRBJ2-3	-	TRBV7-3	TGTGCCAGCAGCGCCGGACTGGATACGCAGTATTTT	CASSAGLDTQYF
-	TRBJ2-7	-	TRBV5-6	TGTGCCAGCAGCCAACAAACCGGGACCTACTCCTACGAGCAGTACTTC	CASSQQTGTYSYEQYF
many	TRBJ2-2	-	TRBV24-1	TGTGCCACCAGTCGGAGGGGGGCTGGGGCCGGGGAGCTGTTTTTT	CATSRRGAGAGELFF
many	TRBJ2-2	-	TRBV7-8	TGTGCCAGCAGCATGTCAGGGTTTAACACCGGGGAGCTGTTTTTT	CASSMSGFNTGELFF
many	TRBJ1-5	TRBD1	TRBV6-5	TGTGCCAGCAGTTACGGGACAGGCTGGCCCCAGCATTTT	CASSYGTGWPQHF